The rows below give T cell receptor beta chains drawn from one sample of a study of metastatic and nonmetastatic thyroid tumors. TCRdb reprocessed the PCR reads using MiXCR. The sample contains about 19,000 clones, just over 25% of which appear only once. Source material: blood. The receptors here all came from a male donor with papillary thyroid cancer or a benign thyroid nodule (not recorded which). Some clones in this sample may be carry-over from other donors' samples. Both conserved end residues are part of each CDR3. D genes are given only for firm matches. Only some rows state a clone size, as once, few, many or a class for expanded clones.

few,TRBJ2-5,TRBV29-1,11,NA,CSVWPQETQYF,TGCAGCGTTTGGCCGCAAGAGACACAGTACTTC
few,TRBJ1-2,TRBV6-2/TRBV6-3,15,NA,CASSTHGTNNYGYTF,TGTGCCAGCAGTACCCACGGGACAAACAACTATGGCTACACCTTC
medium-sized,TRBJ1-2,TRBV19,14,TRBD1,CASTRDRGLYGYTF,TGTGCCAGTACGCGGGACAGGGGACTCTATGGCTACACCTTC
NA,TRBJ2-1,TRBV19,17,TRBD2,CASSIVLLAGAGNEQFF,TGTGCCAGTAGTATAGTCCTGCTAGCGGGGGCCGGCAATGAGCAGTTCTTC
medium-sized,TRBJ2-3,TRBV7-9,16,TRBD2,CASSFGIAGGTDTQYF,TGTGCCAGCAGCTTTGGGATAGCGGGAGGCACAGATACGCAGTATTTT
many,TRBJ2-2,TRBV6-1,16,NA,CASEPSTGRNTGELFF,TGTGCCAGCGAGCCTTCGACAGGACGGAACACCGGGGAGCTGTTTTTT
NA,TRBJ2-3,TRBV19,16,NA,CASSWGSGTITDTQYF,TGTGCCAGTAGTTGGGGGTCCGGGACAATAACAGATACGCAGTATTTT
once,TRBJ2-3,TRBV11-2,15,TRBD1,CASSDRQGSTDTRYF,TGTGCCAGCAGCGACAGACAGGGGTCGACAGATACGCGGTATTTT
NA,TRBJ2-5,TRBV6-1,15,NA,CASTNRGGSPETQYF,TGTGCCAGCACCAACCGCGGGGGCTCCCCGGAGACCCAGTACTTC
medium-sized,TRBJ2-5,TRBV6-1,14,NA,CASSRRDTQETQYF,TGTGCCAGCAGTAGACGGGACACCCAAGAGACCCAGTACTTC
medium-sized,TRBJ2-7,TRBV6-1,13,NA,CASSRTQGYEQYF,TGTGCCAGCAGCCGAACACAGGGTTACGAGCAGTACTTC
NA,TRBJ2-3,TRBV27,11,NA,CASRDSYTQYF,TGTGCCAGCAGGGACAGTTATACGCAGTATTTT
many,TRBJ2-5,TRBV11-2,14,NA,CASSPVGLQETQYF,TGTGCCAGCAGCCCCGTTGGGCTCCAAGAGACCCAGTACTTC
NA,TRBJ2-2,TRBV3-1,16,NA,CASSTGGGGGTGELFF,TGTGCCAGCTCTACCGGGGGAGGGGGAGGCACCGGGGAGCTGTTTTTT
many,TRBJ2-7,TRBV5-4,16,TRBD1,CASSYRPGTVPSEQYF,TGTGCCAGCAGCTACCGTCCCGGGACAGTCCCCTCCGAGCAGTACTTC
NA,TRBJ2-7,TRBV12-5,14,NA,CASGLAGLGSEQYF,TGTGCTAGTGGTTTGGCGGGTCTAGGATCCGAGCAGTACTTC
NA,TRBJ2-1,TRBV19,15,TRBD2,CASSMGLAGVHEQFF,TGTGCCAGTAGTATGGGACTAGCGGGAGTACATGAGCAGTTCTTC
NA,TRBJ1-1,TRBV6-1,11,NA,CASREGTVVFF,TGTGCCAGCAGAGAAGGGACGGTGGTGTTCTTT
few,TRBJ2-3,TRBV2,15,TRBD1,CASRGQGYSTDTQYF,TGTGCCAGCAGAGGACAGGGGTATAGCACAGATACGCAGTATTTT
many,TRBJ2-5,TRBV28,16,NA,CASSSSRGPGPGTQYF,TGTGCCAGCAGTTCCAGTAGGGGCCCCGGCCCCGGGACCCAGTACTTC
many,TRBJ1-1,TRBV15,15,NA,CATSREGVFDSEAFF,TGTGCCACCAGCAGAGAAGGCGTTTTTGACTCTGAAGCTTTCTTT